Below are 21 T cell receptor beta chains sequenced from a single sample in a study of blood T cell repertoires in COVID-19. Assay used: immunoSEQ multiplex PCR; TCRdb lists only in-frame clones, some missing. The sample consists of approximately 150,000 clones, roughly 80% of them appearing once. The sequenced sample consisted of PBMCs or T cells enriched from blood (not recorded which). These receptors all stem from a woman aged 40 to 50 with acute COVID-19.

V is TRBV12-1 and J is TRBJ2-4; the D call in the table, TRBD2, was not verified against the DNA. TRBV12-1 is classified as a pseudogene. The CDR3 runs to 17 residues. The CDR3 DNA reads as TGTGCCAGCAGCTTTAGGTTGTCTAGCGGACCCAAAAACATTCAGTACTTC. Protein sequence: CASSFRLSSGPKNIQYF.

V is TRBV10-3 and J is TRBJ2-2, with 7 positions matching TRBD1. Unmatched junction bases numbered 6, after V lost 7 bases and J lost 4 bases. Germline values: CDR1 ENHRY, CDR2 SYGVKD. CDR3 length: 14 amino acids. The CDR3 region is CAINRPGGTGELFF. The CDR3 DNA reads as TGTGCCATCAACCGACCAGGGGGCACCGGGGAGCTGTTTTTT.

This clone was seen only once. The chain carries TRBV5-1 and TRBJ2-7; 11 nucleotides align to TRBD2. With V trimmed by 4 bases and J by 0 bases, 6 bases remained unmatched. This CDR3 spans 16 amino acids. CDR1 and CDR2 (germline): SGHRS, YFSETQ. The CDR3 loop reads CASSPGLAANSYEQYF. The CDR3 region has the DNA TGCGCCAGCAGCCCGGGACTAGCGGCCAACTCCTACGAGCAGTACTTC.

The chain uses TRBV2 and TRBJ2-2; TRBD1 matches at 9 bases. This CDR3 has 14 residues. The junction had 8 bases not matched to a gene; V was cut back by 7 bases and J by 8 bases. CDR1 is SNHLY, CDR2 FYNNEI, per germline. CDR3 residues: CASTRTGESGELFF. As DNA, the CDR3 is TGTGCCAGCACCAGGACAGGGGAAAGTGGGGAGCTGTTTTTT.

The rearrangement joins TRBV27 to TRBJ2-7; D not certain. Germline CDR1 is MNHEY and CDR2 is SMNVEV (reference sequence). The CDR3 is 13 residues long. V was shortened by 3 bases and J by 6 bases, with 12 bases between the two germline ends. The CDR3 DNA sequence: TGTGCCAGCAGTTTCTCTAAGACACGCGAGCAGTACTTC. Its protein product is CASSFSKTREQYF.

This chain joins TRBV21-1 and TRBJ2-1; the table calls TRBD2, which could not be checked here. TRBV21-1 is tagged as a pseudogene. The CDR3 loop spans 15 amino acids. This chain's CDR3 is CASSNGLAGGGEQFF. The CDR3 DNA reads TGTGCCAGCAGCAACGGACTAGCGGGAGGTGGTGAGCAGTTCTTC.

The chain recombines TRBV6-4 with TRBJ2-1, with 7 bases that match TRBD2. The CDR3 spans 14 residues. Germline V gene data show CDR1 as MRHNA and CDR2 as SNTAGT. The trim removed 4 bases at V and 7 bases at J, leaving 7 bases unmatched. The CDR3 spells CASSADSGGNEQFF. The CDR3 DNA sequence: TGTGCCAGCAGTGCAGATTCGGGAGGAAATGAGCAGTTCTTC.

The V call is TRBV6-1, the J call TRBJ2-7; D perhaps matches TRBD2 (6 bases). The V gene lost 4 bases and the J gene lost 3 bases, with 19 bases spanning the gap. The length of the CDR3 is 16 residues. Germline V gives CDR1 MNHNS, CDR2 SASEGT. The CDR3 is CASSGQEGRDFYEQYF. In DNA form, the CDR3 reads TGTGCCAGCAGTGGGCAAGAGGGCAGGGACTTCTACGAGCAGTACTTC.

This chain joins TRBV30 and TRBJ2-7; 9 bases align to TRBD2. The V and J ends lost 4 bases and 4 bases, in that order; junction bases with no gene match: 11. The CDR3 loop spans 15 amino acids. Germline V lookup: CDR1 GTSNPN, CDR2 SVGIG (reference sequence). CDR3 bases: TGTGCCTGGACTCCTCCGGGGACTAGCTCGTACGAGCAGTACGTC. It is translated as CAWTPPGTSSYEQYV.

V is TRBV9 and J is TRBJ2-1, with D perhaps TRBD2 (6 bases). The CDR3 sequence is 16 residues long. CDR1 SGDLS and CDR2 YYNGEE come from the germline V gene. Between the trimmed V and J ends, which lost 0 bases and 2 bases, there was a span of 12 bases. CDR3 DNA sequence: TGTGCCAGCAGCGTAGGTCCGGCGGGACCCTACAATGAGCAGTTCTTC. Translation: CASSVGPAGPYNEQFF.

This clone was observed a single time. CDR3 amino acids: CAWSSRLAGNYNEQFF. In nucleotides, the CDR3 is TGTGCCTGGAGTTCTCGACTAGCGGGAAACTACAATGAGCAGTTCTTC. The chain combines TRBV30 with TRBJ2-1, with 11 positions matching TRBD2. The V segment lost 2 bases and the J segment 3 bases; nucleotides outside the gene matches: 6. The CDR3 is 16 residues long. Germline loops: CDR1 GTSNPN, CDR2 SVGIG (reference sequence).

The chain carries TRBV11-2 and TRBJ2-6; D is possibly TRBD2 (5 bases). The ends were cut back, 8 bases at V and 0 bases at J, with 11 bases in the middle. Germline V lookup: CDR1 SGHAT, CDR2 FQNNGV. The CDR3 contains 15 residues. This chain's CDR3 is CASGNGGSGANVLTF. The CDR3 DNA reads TGTGCCAGCGGAAACGGAGGCTCTGGGGCCAACGTCCTGACTTTC.

The V call is TRBV27, the J call TRBJ2-7; TRBD1 matches at 7 bases. Unmatched junction bases numbered 4, after V lost 6 bases and J lost 2 bases. The CDR3 is 13 residues long. CDR1 is MNHEY, CDR2 SMNVEV, per germline (reference sequence). The CDR3 spells CASRGTAAYEQYF. In DNA form, the CDR3 reads TGTGCCAGCAGGGGGACAGCAGCCTACGAGCAGTACTTC.

CDR3 DNA sequence: TGTGCCAGCAGCTTAGGTTCTAGCGGGAAAGGAAGCGATGAGCAGTTCTTC. The encoded protein is CASSLGSSGKGSDEQFF. The rearrangement links TRBV7-9 to TRBJ2-1, with 9 bases lining up with TRBD2. CDR3 size: 17 residues. Germline CDR1 SEHNR, CDR2 FQNEAQ (reference sequence). V was pared by 1 base and J by 8 bases, with 12 bases of the junction left unmatched.

The CDR3 DNA reads as TGTGCCAGCTCACGTCTAGCGCGAACCTACGAGCAGTACTTC. Translation: CASSRLARTYEQYF. The V call is TRBV18, the J call TRBJ2-7; TRBD2 is a possible D gene (6 bases). This CDR3 contains 14 residues. Per germline, CDR1 KGHSH and CDR2 LQKENI. Trimming cost V 4 bases and J 2 bases, with 12 bases left between them.

The chain links TRBV15 to TRBJ2-7; TRBD1 matches at 11 bases. V gave up 3 bases and J gave up 3 bases; unmatched junction bases: 1. The CDR3 spans 14 residues. Germline V gene data show CDR1 as LNHNV and CDR2 as YYDKDF (reference sequence). This CDR3 reads CATSRDRGLYEQYF. CDR3 coding DNA: TGTGCCACCAGCAGGGACAGGGGGCTCTACGAGCAGTACTTC.

The chain employs TRBV6-5 and TRBJ1-1; 8 nucleotides line up with TRBD1. This CDR3 contains 15 residues. J was trimmed by 3 bases and V by 0 bases; bases with no gene match: 3. Germline CDR1 and CDR2: MNHEY and SVGAGI. The CDR3 DNA reads as TGTGCCAGCAGTTACTCCAGGGGGCTGGACACTGAAGCTTTCTTT. Translating gives CASSYSRGLDTEAFF.

The CDR3 is CAISESRGTPLHF. Here the CDR3 DNA reads TGTGCCATCAGTGAGTCGCGGGGAACACCCCTCCACTTT. The rearrangement uses TRBV10-3 and TRBJ1-6; D gene ambiguous. The V end lost 0 bases, the J end lost 11 bases, and 8 bases lay between the germline ends. The CDR3 is 13 residues long. Germline V CDR1 and CDR2: ENHRY, SYGVKD.

CDR3 amino acids: CASSQESFEQYF. For the CDR3, the DNA is TGTGCCAGCAGCCAAGAATCGTTCGAGCAGTACTTC. V usage is TRBV3-1 (or the pseudogene TRBV3-2) and J usage is TRBJ2-7; D uncertain. The CDR3 runs 12 residues. V was shortened by 0 bases and J by 6 bases, with 6 bases between the two germline ends. CDR1 is LGHDT, CDR2 YNNKEL, per germline (reference sequence).

This chain links TRBV3-1 (or the pseudogene TRBV3-2) with TRBJ2-7; the D is unclear. V was trimmed by 0 bases and J by 5 bases, leaving 20 bases between them. Germline V gene data show CDR1 as LGHDT and CDR2 as YNNKEL (reference sequence). The length of the CDR3 is 17 residues. The DNA of the CDR3 is TGTGCCAGCAGCCAAGAAGCGCCTAGTCGAAGGTCGGACGAGCAGTACGTC. It is translated as CASSQEAPSRRSDEQYV.

The chain couples TRBV19 to TRBJ2-1, with TRBD2 matching over 13 bases. Germline assignment: CDR1 LNHDA and CDR2 SQIVND (reference sequence). Trimming cost V 6 bases and J 7 bases; bases outside gene matches: 3. CDR3 length: 14 residues. The CDR3 sequence: CASRGGLAGNEQFF. The CDR3 nucleotides are TGTGCCAGTAGGGGGGGACTAGCGGGGAATGAGCAGTTCTTC.